This T cell receptor (beta chain) was sequenced in a study of T cell responses to AZD1222 COVID-19 vaccine. Findings of the study overall: Spike-specific TCR breadth and depth grew following two AZD1222 doses. The sample set comprised mostly white British donors with more females, and clonal diversity was possibly underestimated. Researchers report vaccine-associated CD4 TCRs spanning spike, with dominance at 160-218 and 743-854.

Notes on this clone: The antigen is unknown.

V lost 5 bases, J lost 5 bases, and 18 bases lay in between. There are 15 residues in the CDR3. The germline V gene has CDR1 SGHVS and CDR2 FNYEAQ. The table came from immunoSEQ multiplex PCR; TCRdb's copy has only in-frame clones and leaves some out. The sample includes over 95,000 clones, roughly 90% of them seen just once. The sample consisted of peripheral blood, taken 28 days after the second AZD1222 dose. V usage is TRBV7-6 and J usage is TRBJ1-1; D is possibly TRBD1 (6 bases). The receptor was isolated from an adult who received the AZD1222 COVID-19 vaccine. CDR3 DNA sequence: TGTGCCAGCAGCACCGGACAGAGCGGGAGGACTGAAGCTTTCTTT. Translated, it gives CASSTGQSGRTEAFF.